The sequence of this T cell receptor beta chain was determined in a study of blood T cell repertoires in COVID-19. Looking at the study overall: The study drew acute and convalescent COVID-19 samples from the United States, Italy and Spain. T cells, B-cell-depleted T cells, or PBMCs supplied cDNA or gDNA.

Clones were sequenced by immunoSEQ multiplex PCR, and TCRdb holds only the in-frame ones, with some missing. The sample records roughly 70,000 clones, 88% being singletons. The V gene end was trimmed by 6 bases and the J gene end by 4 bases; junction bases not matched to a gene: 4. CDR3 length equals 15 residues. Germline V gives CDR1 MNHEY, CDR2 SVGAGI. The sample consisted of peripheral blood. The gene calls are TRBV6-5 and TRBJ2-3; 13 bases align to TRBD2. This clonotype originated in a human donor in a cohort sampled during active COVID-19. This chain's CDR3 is CASRRLAGGADTQYF. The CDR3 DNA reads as TGTGCCAGCAGGAGACTAGCGGGAGGTGCAGATACGCAGTATTTT.